These 18 T cell receptor beta chains share one sample of origin, sequenced in a study of OX40 agonist ivuxolimab in advanced cancers. Repertoires were generated with immunoSEQ multiplex PCR, while TCRdb's copy carries only in-frame clones and drops some. This sample has tens of thousands of clones; about 90% occur once, and the top ten carry 0.43%. Sequenced material: CD4+ or CD8+ T cells sorted from blood, taken in a trial of the OX40 agonist ivuxolimab. The source is an adult with an advanced solid tumor such as melanoma, head and neck, liver or kidney cancer.

This chain joins TRBV30 and TRBJ1-4; maybe TRBD1 (5 bases). V was pared by 3 bases and J by 7 bases, with 18 bases between. The CDR3 sequence is 15 residues long. Germline CDR1 and CDR2: GTSNPN and SVGIG (reference sequence). CDR3 DNA sequence: TGTGCCTGGAGCGCATCTCCGGGGGTGGGTGAAAAACTGTTTTTT. Residues: CAWSASPGVGEKLFF.

The gene calls are TRBV9 and TRBJ2-1; 9 nucleotides line up with TRBD2. After removal of 4 bases from V and 3 bases from J, the junction contained 8 bases not matched to a gene. Germline V gives CDR1 SGDLS, CDR2 YYNGEE. The CDR3 extends over 16 amino acids. The CDR3 coding sequence is TGTGCCAGCAGCCCTGAGCGGGGGGCCCACTACAATGAGCAGTTCTTC. Encoded protein: CASSPERGAHYNEQFF.

The rearrangement links TRBV7-3 to TRBJ2-3, with unresolved D. CDR1 and CDR2 from the germline V gene are SGHTA and FQGTGA. V lost 2 bases to trimming and J lost 4 bases, with 7 bases between them. The CDR3 contains 13 residues. The CDR3 coding sequence is TGTGCCAGCAGCTTAGTCTACTCAGATACGCAGTATTTT. Translation: CASSLVYSDTQYF.

The chain couples TRBV11-2 to TRBJ1-1; tentative D call: TRBD1 (6 bases). The ends were cut back, 5 bases at V and 6 bases at J, with 19 bases in the middle. This CDR3 comprises 15 residues. Germline assignment: CDR1 SGHAT and CDR2 FQNNGV. The CDR3 DNA reads as TGTGCCAGCAGCGCCTTGGGGGCCCTCGGCCCTGAAGCTTTCTTT. Its translation: CASSALGALGPEAFF.

The gene calls are TRBV18 and TRBJ1-2; maybe TRBD1 (6 bases). The CDR3 extends over 13 amino acids. Deletions cut 2 bases from V and 6 bases from J, with 10 bases between. The V gene's germline CDR1 is KGHSH and CDR2 LQKENI. The CDR3 DNA reads TGTGCCAGCTCACCAACCAGGGGTGATGGCTACACCTTC. This codes for CASSPTRGDGYTF.

This sequence joins TRBV6-5 and TRBJ1-1; a weak D match, TRBD1 (6 bases). Germline V lookup: CDR1 MNHEY, CDR2 SVGAGI. The ends were cut back, 0 bases at V and 12 bases at J, with 20 bases in the middle. The CDR3 is made up of 15 amino acids. The CDR3 nucleotides are TGTGCCAGCAGTTACTCGAAGAATGCCGGGGGCTGGTCTTTCTTT. Protein product: CASSYSKNAGGWSFF.

The gene calls are TRBV19 and TRBJ1-1; the D is unclear. Germline-derived CDR1 and CDR2 are LNHDA and SQIVND (reference sequence). Trimming pared 9 bases from V and 6 bases from J, leaving 26 bases between. This CDR3 comprises 16 residues. For the CDR3, the DNA is TGTGCCAGCAGCGCAAGAGGGAAATCCCCTACCGCTGAAGCTTTCTTT. Translating gives CASSARGKSPTAEAFF.

The rearrangement uses TRBV10-3 and TRBJ2-7; D not certain. Per germline, CDR1 ENHRY and CDR2 SYGVKD. Trimming shortened V by 4 bases and J by 2 bases, and 12 bases separated the two germline ends. The CDR3 length is 14 residues. This chain's CDR3 is CAISGPGPTYEQYF. The CDR3 nucleotides read TGTGCCATCAGTGGCCCCGGACCGACCTACGAGCAGTACTTC.

In DNA, the CDR3 is TGTGCCAGCAGTTTCCCGACAGGGGGAGCATACAATGAGCAGTTCTTC. Translating it yields CASSFPTGGAYNEQFF. This chain joins TRBV27 and TRBJ2-1; 9 nucleotides align to TRBD1. The CDR3 has 16 amino acids. Germline assignment: CDR1 MNHEY and CDR2 SMNVEV (reference sequence). Trimming at V came to 3 bases and at J to 4 bases, leaving 7 bases not matched to a gene.

V gene TRBV5-4 combines with J gene TRBJ2-3; TRBD2 agrees at 7 bases. The CDR3 sequence is 16 residues long. Germline trimming cut 3 bases from V and 7 bases from J; bases unmatched to any gene: 14. The germline CDR1 and CDR2 sequences are SGHNT and YYREEE (reference sequence). This chain's CDR3 is CASSYGSGGGRNTQYF. The CDR3 nucleotides read TGTGCCAGCAGCTACGGATCTGGGGGGGGTCGGAATACGCAGTATTTT.

The gene calls are TRBV19 and TRBJ2-5, with a weak D call TRBD2 (6 bases). V was pared by 3 bases and J by 5 bases, with 10 bases between. Germline V CDR1 and CDR2: LNHDA, SQIVND (reference sequence). The CDR3 is 13 residues long. CDR3 sequence reads: CASSIAGFETQYF. The CDR3 nucleotides are TGTGCCAGTAGTATTGCGGGGTTCGAGACCCAGTACTTC. Drawing the rest from reference TRBV19 and TRBJ2-5, the complete variable domain is DGGITQSPKYLFRKEGQNVTLSCEQNLNHDAMYWYRQDPGQGLRLIYYSQIVNDFQKGDIAEGYSVSREKKESFPLTVTSAQKNPTAFYLCASSIAGFETQYFGPGTRLLVL.

The chain links TRBV29-1 to TRBJ2-1; 10 bases map to TRBD2. The J segment lost 9 bases and the V segment lost 4 bases, leaving 9 bases of the junction unmatched. This CDR3 has 14 amino acids. The germline V gene has CDR1 SQVTM and CDR2 ANQGSEA. CDR3 protein: CSVVAGGVMGEQFF. As DNA, the CDR3 is TGCAGCGTTGTAGCGGGAGGAGTTATGGGTGAGCAGTTCTTC.

V gene TRBV6-1 combines with J gene TRBJ1-5; no clear D gene. Trimming cost V 2 bases and J 7 bases, with 3 bases left between them. The germline gives CDR1 MNHNS, CDR2 SASEGT. The CDR3 has 11 amino acids. For the CDR3, the DNA is TGTGCCAGCAGTGAACTCCAGCCCCAGCATTTT. Protein: CASSELQPQHF.

This chain connects TRBV5-4 to TRBJ1-2; 8 bases are shared with TRBD1. V lost 2 bases to trimming and J lost 5 bases; unmatched junction nucleotides: 8. Looked up from germline, CDR1 is SGHNT and CDR2 is YYREEE (reference sequence). This CDR3 spans 15 amino acids. CDR3 amino acids: CASSFGTGERYGYTF. The DNA for the CDR3 is TGTGCCAGCAGCTTCGGGACAGGCGAACGGTATGGCTACACCTTC.

V gene TRBV19 combines with J gene TRBJ1-1, with TRBD1 identical over 9 bases. J lost 0 bases, V lost 4 bases, and 6 bases had no gene match. Per the germline V gene, CDR1 is LNHDA and CDR2 is SQIVND (reference sequence). The CDR3 covers 16 residues. CDR3 nucleotide sequence: TGTGCCAGTAGTAAAGGACAGGGGTCCATGAACACTGAAGCTTTCTTT. This gives the protein CASSKGQGSMNTEAFF.

This clone was counted a single time. The chain has TRBV18 and TRBJ2-7, with D possibly being TRBD2 (6 bases). Trimming pared 3 bases from V and 7 bases from J, leaving 16 bases between. The CDR3 sequence is 14 residues long. The V gene's germline CDR1 is KGHSH and CDR2 LQKENI. CDR3 nucleotide sequence: TGTGCCAGCTCACCCACGGGGACTCCCCTAGAGCAGTACTTC. Translating gives CASSPTGTPLEQYF.

V usage is TRBV19 and J usage is TRBJ1-1, with D uncertain. The germline V gene has CDR1 LNHDA and CDR2 SQIVND (reference sequence). V lost 5 bases and J 4 bases, leaving 14 bases between the germline ends. This CDR3 has 14 amino acids. As DNA, the CDR3 is TGTGCCAGTAGTCTTTCTCGGGCGAGCACTGAAGCTTTCTTT. This sequence encodes CASSLSRASTEAFF. Complete variable domain (other parts from reference TRBV19 and TRBJ1-1): DGGITQSPKYLFRKEGQNVTLSCEQNLNHDAMYWYRQDPGQGLRLIYYSQIVNDFQKGDIAEGYSVSREKKESFPLTVTSAQKNPTAFYLCASSLSRASTEAFFGQGTRLTVV.

This chain links TRBV19 with TRBJ2-7, with TRBD1 as a possible D gene (6 bases). The CDR3 totals 15 residues. Germline V gene data show CDR1 as LNHDA and CDR2 as SQIVND (reference sequence). V was clipped by 5 bases and J by 6 bases, with 20 bases between them. The CDR3, as DNA: TGTGCCAGTAGTGCCGGGTTAGGGGGTGAACGCGAGCAGTACTTC. It specifies CASSAGLGGEREQYF.